Following are 13 T cell receptor beta chains from one sample sequenced in a study of blood T cell repertoires in COVID-19. Data came from immunoSEQ multiplex PCR; TCRdb stores just in-frame clones and leaves some out. The table records tens of thousands of clones, roughly nine tenths of them present only once. Material for sequencing was peripheral blood. These receptors came from a human donor in a cohort sampled during active COVID-19.

This rearrangement joins TRBV4-2 to TRBJ2-5; the D gene is possibly TRBD2 (5 bases). The V gene lost 0 bases and the J gene lost 5 bases, with 7 bases spanning the gap. This CDR3 spans 13 amino acids. Germline V CDR1 and CDR2: LGHNA, YNFKEQ. The CDR3: CASSQELEETQYF. For the CDR3, the DNA is TGTGCCAGCAGCCAAGAACTAGAGGAGACCCAGTACTTC.

The V gene is TRBV6-5, the J gene TRBJ2-7, with D maybe TRBD2 (6 bases). Germline lookup yields CDR1 MNHEY and CDR2 SVGAGI. The V and J ends lost 6 bases and 2 bases respectively, with 14 bases between them. CDR3 size: 14 residues. The CDR3 sequence: CASSSTSRAYEQYF. CDR3 in DNA: TGTGCCAGCAGCTCCACTAGCCGCGCCTACGAGCAGTACTTC.

The chain has TRBV7-3 and TRBJ2-1; D perhaps matches TRBD2 (5 bases). This CDR3 has 12 residues. Germline-derived CDR1 and CDR2 are SGHTA and FQGTGA. Trimming took off 1 base at V and 9 bases at J, with 7 bases between the two ends. The CDR3 DNA sequence: TGTGCCAGCAGCTTAAATGGAGGTGAGCAGTTCTTC. Translation gives CASSLNGGEQFF.

The chain combines TRBV19 with TRBJ2-1; 12 nucleotides align to TRBD2. The V gene's germline CDR1 is LNHDA and CDR2 SQIVND (reference sequence). J gave up 10 bases and V 2 bases, and 6 bases lay outside the gene matches. The CDR3 covers 15 residues. CDR3 DNA sequence: TGTGCCAGTAGTATAAGACTAGCGGGAGCGGGGGAGCAGTTCTTC. Translated: CASSIRLAGAGEQFF.

CDR3 DNA sequence: TGTGCCAGCAGCGTAGCCCCTAGCGGACCCACAGATACGCAGTATTTT. Translation: CASSVAPSGPTDTQYF. This chain connects TRBV9 to TRBJ2-3; 7 nucleotides line up with TRBD2. The CDR3 spans 16 residues. CDR1 is SGDLS and CDR2 is YYNGEE in the germline V gene. Trimming cost V 0 bases and J 2 bases; bases outside gene matches: 6.

V usage is TRBV25-1 and J usage is TRBJ2-3; maybe TRBD1 (6 bases). Germline-derived CDR1 and CDR2 are MGHDK and SYGVNS. This CDR3 has 17 amino acids. Trimming shortened V by 4 bases and J by 0 bases, and 17 bases separated the two germline ends. The CDR3, as DNA: TGTGCCAGCAGTGCAGGACAGCCCCTCTCTAGCACAGATACGCAGTATTTT. Translation gives CASSAGQPLSSTDTQYF.

The CDR3 bases are TGTGCCAGCAGCCAAGGACTAGCGGGGCAGTATTTT. It is translated as CASSQGLAGQYF. The J gene is TRBJ2-3, the V gene TRBV7-9; 11 bases line up with TRBD2. Germline V CDR1 and CDR2: SEHNR, FQNEAQ (reference sequence). This CDR3 contains 12 residues. J lost 11 bases, V lost 5 bases, and 3 bases had no gene match.

This chain links TRBV6-6 with TRBJ2-7; 7 bases line up with TRBD2. Germline CDR1 and CDR2: MNHNY and SVGAGI (reference sequence). Losses at the gene ends were 6 bases for V and 3 bases for J; bases not matched to a gene: 8. This CDR3 is built from 14 residues. CDR3 loop: CASRDSGTNYEQYF. CDR3 in DNA: TGTGCCAGCAGAGACTCCGGGACTAACTACGAGCAGTACTTC.

The chain combines TRBV6-2 or TRBV6-3 with TRBJ1-5, with a possible D match to TRBD1 (5 bases). This CDR3 contains 19 residues. CDR1 MNHEY and CDR2 SVGEGT come from the germline V gene. Trimming took 4 bases from V and 4 from J, leaving 26 bases between them. Written as DNA, the CDR3 is TGTGCCAGCAGTTCATCGGAGGGACCGTACAACTACGGGAATCAGCCCCAGCATTTT. The encoded protein is CASSSSEGPYNYGNQPQHF.

The chain uses TRBV28 and TRBJ2-1; 7 bases match TRBD2. The V gene end was trimmed by 2 bases and the J gene end by 9 bases; junction bases not matched to a gene: 4. The CDR3 runs 13 residues. CDR1 is MDHEN, CDR2 SYDVKM, per germline. CDR3 residues: CASSLGGTIEQFF. In DNA, the CDR3 is TGTGCCAGCAGTTTAGGGGGGACTATTGAGCAGTTCTTC.

The J gene is TRBJ1-4, the V gene TRBV7-2, with D perhaps TRBD1 (5 bases). This CDR3 is built from 14 residues. Germline V CDR1 and CDR2: SGHTA, FQGNSA. With 6 bases removed from V and 6 bases from J, the gap between germline ends came to 14 bases. As DNA, the CDR3 is TGTGCCAGCAGTCCAGGGTTTGGGGATGAAAAACTGTTTTTT. Translating it yields CASSPGFGDEKLFF. Looking up the rest from reference TRBV7-2 and TRBJ1-4 gives the full variable domain: GAGVSQSPSNKVTEKGKDVELRCDPISGHTALYWYRQSLGQGLEFLIYFQGNSAPDKSGLPSDRFSAERTGGSVSTLTIQRTQQEDSAVYLCASSPGFGDEKLFFGSGTQLSVL.

The CDR3 region has the DNA TGTGCCAGCTCACCGCCTATGGGACAGCAAAGTTCACCCCTCCACTTT. Translated, it gives CASSPPMGQQSSPLHF. This sequence joins TRBV18 and TRBJ1-6, with TRBD1 identical over 7 bases. The CDR3 is 16 amino acids. V was pared by 3 bases and J by 9 bases, with 11 bases of the junction left unmatched. Germline-derived CDR1 and CDR2 are KGHSH and LQKENI.

The CDR3 loop reads CASSIKGGKEAFF. CDR3 nucleotide sequence: TGTGCCAGTAGTATCAAGGGCGGGAAGGAAGCTTTCTTT. V and J are TRBV19 and TRBJ1-1; D is undetermined. Germline lookup yields CDR1 LNHDA and CDR2 SQIVND (reference sequence). The V and J ends lost 3 bases and 8 bases respectively, with 13 bases between them. The CDR3 spans 13 residues.